The clone carrying this T cell receptor beta chain is a singleton in its sample. Its specificity is not known. Germline-derived CDR1 and CDR2 are LNHDA and SQIVND (reference sequence). The CDR3 extends over 16 amino acids. Losses at the gene ends were 5 bases for V and 3 bases for J; bases not matched to a gene: 5. The sample is drawn from a study of cytomegalovirus exposure and HLA in healthy donors. At the level of the study: An earlier analysis identified approximately 120 million unique TCR beta sequences in 150 million to 200 million T cells.

Study-level results: Most TCR sequences showed up rarely, but some public TCRs showed up in many donors. Available immune exposure information covered CMV serostatus only. Associated with cytomegalovirus, according to the listing, were about 160 TCR beta chains.

PCR involved 60 Vbeta and 13 Jbeta primers. TCRdb's table, derived via immunoSEQ multiplex PCR, lists solely in-frame clones and lacks some. The table records more than 70,000 clones, around 80% of them present only once. The chain uses TRBV19 and TRBJ1-6, with 9 nucleotides matching TRBD1. The source of this sequence is a man younger than 45 in good health and CMV-seropositive. Sequenced material: PBMCs. CDR3 residues: CASSDRDRVYNSPLHF. The CDR3 nucleotides read TGTGCCAGTAGTGACCGGGACAGGGTCTATAATTCACCCCTCCACTTT.